This TCR beta chain comes out of a study of blood T cell repertoires in COVID-19. Study-level information: Spain, Italy and the United States supplied samples that represented acute and convalescent COVID-19. The cDNA or gDNA used as material had been derived from T cells, B-cell-depleted T cells, or PBMCs.

The junction had 10 bases not matched to a gene; V was cut back by 3 bases and J by 7 bases. In germline, CDR1 is SNHLY, CDR2 FYNNEI. This CDR3 spans 16 amino acids. In the original workflow: Quantification of nucleated cells was approximated via reference gene primer amplification. Only in-frame clones appear in the TCRdb table, and some are missing; sequencing was by immunoSEQ multiplex PCR. V, J and clone size reflect that table, while D and trimming were determined from the DNA. The sample holds 110,000 to 150,000 clones, approximately 80% seen once. The specimen was peripheral blood. The clonotype comes from a human donor in a cohort sampled during active COVID-19. The chain carries TRBV2 and TRBJ1-5, with TRBD1 matching 9 bases. In DNA, the CDR3 is TGTGCCAGCAGTGAGAGCGCACGGGACAGGGCGCAGCCCCAGCATTTT. It translates to CASSESARDRAQPQHF.